The next 4 T cell receptor beta chains were all read from a single sample in a study of patients and donors after allogeneic stem cell transplantation. TCRdb reprocessed the RT-PCR reads via MiXCR and lists one record per CDR3 protein. The table has about 960,000 distinct CDR3 sequences, roughly 18% seen once. Specimen: blood, either unsorted or a sorted T cell fraction (not recorded which). These receptor sequences come from a human donor who was either an allogeneic HSCT recipient or a stem cell or donor lymphocyte infusion donor (not recorded which). It is not recorded whose cells these are; they may come from a transplant donor.

This clonotype was counted a single time. The chain joins TRBV30 to TRBJ2-5; 14 nucleotides match TRBD2. The V and J ends lost 7 bases and 4 bases, in that order; junction bases with no gene match: 8. This CDR3 contains 15 residues. The V gene's germline CDR1 is GTSNPN and CDR2 SVGIG (reference sequence). In DNA form, the CDR3 reads TGTGCCTTAAAGACTAGCGGGGGGGTAGGAGAGACCCAGTACTTC. It is translated as CALKTSGGVGETQYF.

The chain employs TRBV20-1 and TRBJ2-7; 14 bases match TRBD2. The CDR3 is made up of 17 amino acids. V lost 1 base and J lost 0; bases outside the gene matches: 5. The germline gives CDR1 DFQATT, CDR2 SNEGSKA (reference sequence). The CDR3 DNA is TGCAGTGCTAGAGGATCCGGGACTAGCGGGAGCTCCTACGAGCAGTACTTC. Translation: CSARGSGTSGSSYEQYF.

J is TRBJ1-2 and V is TRBV29-1, with 9 bases lining up with TRBD1. The CDR3 is 13 residues long. Germline CDR1 SQVTM, CDR2 ANQGSEA. V dropped 1 base and J dropped 8; count of bases not matched to a gene: 5. Here the CDR3 DNA reads TGCAGCGTTGAAGGGGACAGGGTGGGCGGCTACACCTTC. Amino acids: CSVEGDRVGGYTF.

The chain couples TRBV9 to TRBJ2-2; D remains ambiguous. V lost 2 bases, J lost 4 bases, and 18 bases lay in between. Germline assignment: CDR1 SGDLS and CDR2 YYNGEE. The CDR3 contains 17 residues. CDR3 amino acids: CASSVALGGVGTGELFF. The CDR3 nucleotides read TGTGCCAGCAGCGTCGCCTTAGGCGGAGTGGGCACCGGGGAGCTGTTTTTT. Full variable domain (missing parts from reference TRBV9 and TRBJ2-2): DSGVTQTPKHLITATGQRVTLRCSPRSGDLSVYWYQQSLDQGLQFLIQYYNGEERAKGNILERFSAQQFPDLHSELNLSSLELGDSALYFCASSVALGGVGTGELFFGEGSRLTVL.